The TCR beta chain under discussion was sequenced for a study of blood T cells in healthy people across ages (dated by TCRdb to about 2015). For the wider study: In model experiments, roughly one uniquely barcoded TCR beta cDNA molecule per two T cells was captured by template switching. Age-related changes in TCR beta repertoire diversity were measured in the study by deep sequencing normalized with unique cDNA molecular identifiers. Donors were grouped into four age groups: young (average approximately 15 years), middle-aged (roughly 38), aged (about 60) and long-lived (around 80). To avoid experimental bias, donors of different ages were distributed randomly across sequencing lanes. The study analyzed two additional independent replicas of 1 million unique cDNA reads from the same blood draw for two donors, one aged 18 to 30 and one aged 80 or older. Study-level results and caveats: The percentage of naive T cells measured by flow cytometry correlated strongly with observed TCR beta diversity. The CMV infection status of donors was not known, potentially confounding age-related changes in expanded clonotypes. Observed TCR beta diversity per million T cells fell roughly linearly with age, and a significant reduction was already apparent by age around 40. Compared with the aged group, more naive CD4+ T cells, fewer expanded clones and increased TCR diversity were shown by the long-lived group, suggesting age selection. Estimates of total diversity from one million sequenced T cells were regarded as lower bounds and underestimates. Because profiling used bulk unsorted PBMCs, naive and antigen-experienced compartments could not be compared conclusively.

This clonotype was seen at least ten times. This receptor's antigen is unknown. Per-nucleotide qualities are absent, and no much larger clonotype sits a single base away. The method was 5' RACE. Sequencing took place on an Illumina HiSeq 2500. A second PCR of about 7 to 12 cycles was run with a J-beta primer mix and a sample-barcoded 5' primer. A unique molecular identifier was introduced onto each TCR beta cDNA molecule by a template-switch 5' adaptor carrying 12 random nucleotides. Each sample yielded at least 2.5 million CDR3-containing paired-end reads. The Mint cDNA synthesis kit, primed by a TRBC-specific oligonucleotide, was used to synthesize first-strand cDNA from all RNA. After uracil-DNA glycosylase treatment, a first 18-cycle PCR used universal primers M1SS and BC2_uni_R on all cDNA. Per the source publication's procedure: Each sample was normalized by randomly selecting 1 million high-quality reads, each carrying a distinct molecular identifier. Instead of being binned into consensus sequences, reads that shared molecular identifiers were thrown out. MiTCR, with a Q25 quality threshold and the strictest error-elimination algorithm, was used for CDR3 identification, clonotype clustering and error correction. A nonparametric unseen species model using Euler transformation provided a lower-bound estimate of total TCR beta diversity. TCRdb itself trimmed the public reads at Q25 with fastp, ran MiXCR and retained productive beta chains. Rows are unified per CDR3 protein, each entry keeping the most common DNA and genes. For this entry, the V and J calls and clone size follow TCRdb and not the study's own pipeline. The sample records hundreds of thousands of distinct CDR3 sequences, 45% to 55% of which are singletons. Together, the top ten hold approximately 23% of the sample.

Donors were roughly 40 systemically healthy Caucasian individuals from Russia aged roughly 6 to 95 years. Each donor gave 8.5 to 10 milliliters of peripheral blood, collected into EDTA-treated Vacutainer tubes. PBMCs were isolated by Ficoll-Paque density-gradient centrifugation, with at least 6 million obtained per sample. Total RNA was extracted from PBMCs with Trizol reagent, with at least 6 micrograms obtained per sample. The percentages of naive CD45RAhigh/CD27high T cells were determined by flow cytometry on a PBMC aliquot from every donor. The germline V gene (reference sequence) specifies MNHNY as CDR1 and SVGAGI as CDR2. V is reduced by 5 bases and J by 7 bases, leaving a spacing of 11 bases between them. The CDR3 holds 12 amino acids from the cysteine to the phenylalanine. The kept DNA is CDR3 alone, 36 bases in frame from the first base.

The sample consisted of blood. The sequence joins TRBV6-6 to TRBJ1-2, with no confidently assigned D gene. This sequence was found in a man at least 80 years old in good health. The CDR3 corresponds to CASSGPGCGYTF. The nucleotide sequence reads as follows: TGTGCCAGCAGTGGACCGGGATGTGGCTACACCTTC.